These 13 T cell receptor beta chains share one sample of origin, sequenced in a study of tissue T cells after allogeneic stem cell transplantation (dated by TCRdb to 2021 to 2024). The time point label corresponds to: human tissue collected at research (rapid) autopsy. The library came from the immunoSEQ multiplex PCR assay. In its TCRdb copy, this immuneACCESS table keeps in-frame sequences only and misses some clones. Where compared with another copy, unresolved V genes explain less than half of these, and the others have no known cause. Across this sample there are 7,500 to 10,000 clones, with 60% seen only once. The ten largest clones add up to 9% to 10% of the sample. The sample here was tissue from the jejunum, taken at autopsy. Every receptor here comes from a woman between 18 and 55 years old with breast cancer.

CDR3 DNA: TGTGCCAGCAGCCCCTCGCAACAGTACTATGGCTACACCTTC. As protein: CASSPSQQYYGYTF. V gene TRBV7-2 combines with J gene TRBJ1-2; D uncertain. Trimming stripped 5 bases from V and 3 bases from J, with 13 bases between. The germline CDR1 and CDR2 sequences are SGHTA and FQGNSA. This CDR3 region has 14 residues.

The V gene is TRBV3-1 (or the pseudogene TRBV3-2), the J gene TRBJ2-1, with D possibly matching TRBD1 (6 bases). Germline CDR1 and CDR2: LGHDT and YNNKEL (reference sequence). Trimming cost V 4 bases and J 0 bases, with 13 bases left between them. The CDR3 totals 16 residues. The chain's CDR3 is CASSPGTPRSYNEQFF. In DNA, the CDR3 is TGTGCCAGCAGCCCGGGGACACCGCGCTCCTACAATGAGCAGTTCTTC.

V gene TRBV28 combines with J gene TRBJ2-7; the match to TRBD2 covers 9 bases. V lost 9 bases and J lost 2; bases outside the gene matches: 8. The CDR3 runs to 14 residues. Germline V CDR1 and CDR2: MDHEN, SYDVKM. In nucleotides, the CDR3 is TGTGCCAGTTTTGAGGCTAGCGGGACCTACGAGCAGTACTTC. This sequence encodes CASFEASGTYEQYF.

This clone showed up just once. CDR3: CASSLYGQGSFDEQFF. In DNA, the CDR3 is TGTGCCAGCAGTTTATATGGACAGGGGTCATTCGATGAGCAGTTCTTC. V and J are TRBV28 and TRBJ2-1, with 9 bases identical to TRBD1. In germline, CDR1 is MDHEN, CDR2 SYDVKM. CDR3 length equals 16 residues. V gave up 1 base and J gave up 8 bases; unmatched junction bases: 9.

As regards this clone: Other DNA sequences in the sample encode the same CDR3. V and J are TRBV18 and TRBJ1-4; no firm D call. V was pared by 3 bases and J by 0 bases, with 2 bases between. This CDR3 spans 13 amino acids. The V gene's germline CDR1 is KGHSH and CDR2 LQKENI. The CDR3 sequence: CASSPATNEKLFF. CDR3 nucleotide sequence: TGTGCCAGCTCACCCGCAACTAATGAAAAACTGTTTTTT.

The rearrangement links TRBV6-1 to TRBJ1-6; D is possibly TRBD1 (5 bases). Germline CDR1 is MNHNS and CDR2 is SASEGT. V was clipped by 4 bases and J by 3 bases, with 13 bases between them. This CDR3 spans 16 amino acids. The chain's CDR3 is CASSASGADYNSPLHF. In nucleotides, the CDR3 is TGTGCCAGCAGTGCTTCCGGGGCCGACTATAATTCACCCCTCCACTTT.

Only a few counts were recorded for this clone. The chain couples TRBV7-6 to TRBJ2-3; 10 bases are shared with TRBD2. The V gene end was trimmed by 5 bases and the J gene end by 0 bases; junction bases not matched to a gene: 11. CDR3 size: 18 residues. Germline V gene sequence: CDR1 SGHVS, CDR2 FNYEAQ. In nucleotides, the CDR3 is TGTGCCAGCAGCCCTCTAGCGGGGGATGTTTCTAGCACAGATACGCAGTATTTT. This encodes CASSPLAGDVSSTDTQYF.

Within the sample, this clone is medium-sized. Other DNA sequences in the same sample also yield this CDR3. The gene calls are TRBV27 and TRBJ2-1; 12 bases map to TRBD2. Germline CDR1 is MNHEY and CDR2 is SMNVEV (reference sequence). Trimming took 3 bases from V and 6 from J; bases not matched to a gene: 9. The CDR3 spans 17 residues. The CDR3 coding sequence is TGTGCCAGCAGTTTGCGGACTAGCGGGATAACAACCAATGAGCAGTTCTTC. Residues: CASSLRTSGITTNEQFF.

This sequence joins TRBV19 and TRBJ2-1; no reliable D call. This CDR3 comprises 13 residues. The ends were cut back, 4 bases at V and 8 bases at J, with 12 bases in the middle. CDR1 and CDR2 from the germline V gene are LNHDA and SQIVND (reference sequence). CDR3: CASSTRARDEQFF. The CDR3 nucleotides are TGTGCCAGTAGTACCCGGGCTAGGGATGAGCAGTTCTTC. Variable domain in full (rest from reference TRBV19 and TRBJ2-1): DGGITQSPKYLFRKEGQNVTLSCEQNLNHDAMYWYRQDPGQGLRLIYYSQIVNDFQKGDIAEGYSVSREKKESFPLTVTSAQKNPTAFYLCASSTRARDEQFFGPGTRLTVL.

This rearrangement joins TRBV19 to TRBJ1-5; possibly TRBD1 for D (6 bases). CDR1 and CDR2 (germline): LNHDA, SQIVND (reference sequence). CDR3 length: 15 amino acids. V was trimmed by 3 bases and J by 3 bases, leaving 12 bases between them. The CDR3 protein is CASSILGQPNQPQHF. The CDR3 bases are TGTGCCAGTAGTATCCTGGGACAACCCAATCAGCCCCAGCATTTT.

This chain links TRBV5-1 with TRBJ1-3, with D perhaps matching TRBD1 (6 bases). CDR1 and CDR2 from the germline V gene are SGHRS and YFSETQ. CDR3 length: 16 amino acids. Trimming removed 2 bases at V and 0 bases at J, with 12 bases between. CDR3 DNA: TGCGCCAGCAGCTTAGGGGGGGGTTTCTCTGGAAACACCATATATTTT. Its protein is CASSLGGGFSGNTIYF. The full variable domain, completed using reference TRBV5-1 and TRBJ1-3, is KAGVTQTPRYLIKTRGQQVTLSCSPISGHRSVSWYQQTPGQGLQFLFEYFSETQRNKGNFPGRFSGRQFSNSRSEMNVSTLELGDSALYLCASSLGGGFSGNTIYFGEGSWLTVV.

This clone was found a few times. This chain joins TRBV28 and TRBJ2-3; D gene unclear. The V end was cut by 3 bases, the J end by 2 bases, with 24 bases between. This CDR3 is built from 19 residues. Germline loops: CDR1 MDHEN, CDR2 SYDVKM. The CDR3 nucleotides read TGTGCCAGCAGTTTCCCCTCTATCGGGTACCACTTTCTCACAGATACGCAGTATTTT. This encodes CASSFPSIGYHFLTDTQYF.

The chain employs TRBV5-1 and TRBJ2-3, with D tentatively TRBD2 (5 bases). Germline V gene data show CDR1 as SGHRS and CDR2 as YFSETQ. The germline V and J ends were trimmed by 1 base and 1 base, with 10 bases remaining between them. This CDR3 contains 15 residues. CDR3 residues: CASSLSGGGTDTQYF. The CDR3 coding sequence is TGCGCCAGCAGCTTGTCTGGAGGTGGCACAGATACGCAGTATTTT.